This TCR beta chain was found in a study of early stage breast cancer tumors. Study as a whole: About 70% of the 16 invasive tumors were ER+, PR+ and HER2-. Samples were sequenced at roughly 10-fold average coverage.

The CDR3 loop spans 14 amino acids. Trimming left V 6 bases short and J 2 bases short, with 14 bases between. Germline V CDR1 and CDR2: MNHEY, SVGAGI. TCRdb's table, derived via immunoSEQ multiplex PCR, lists solely in-frame clones and lacks some. In the table there are fewer than 35,000 clones, around 70% of which are singletons. This clone occurred a few times. Its antigen remains unknown. Study-wide points: Enriched TCRB sequences shared across patients were mostly commonly generated sequences. Tumors had approximately 2.7-fold higher T cell density than normal breast.

The sequence came from a person aged 45 to 59 with breast cancer. V gene TRBV6-5 combines with J gene TRBJ2-7, with a weak D call TRBD2 (6 bases). The sequencing sample was made of blood. The CDR3 sequence is CASRRDSTAYEQYF. In nucleotides, the CDR3 is TGTGCCAGCAGACGGGACTCAACGGCCTACGAGCAGTACTTC.